The present T cell receptor beta chain was sequenced within a study of blood T cell repertoires in COVID-19 (dated by TCRdb to the early 2020s). Context from the whole study: The collaborator samples originated in the United States, Italy and Spain and spanned the acute and convalescent phases of COVID-19. The prospective study material was composed of cDNA or gDNA derived from T cells, B-cell-depleted T cells, or PBMCs. Deeply sampled blood TCRbeta repertoires from subjects exposed to, actively infected with, or recovered from COVID-19 were included in the dataset. The repertoires were made available in a free public database intended to serve as a resource for research on the immune response to SARS-CoV-2. Samples were obtained from the ongoing ImmuneRACE study (first 160 participants) and from about 1,300 subjects provided by 6 global collaborators. A de-identified subject ID, COVID-19 status, age in years and sex were almost always included in the sample metadata. Where HLA class I and class II types were available, the types were taken from metadata supplied by the sample provider, not from assay-based typing. On the study overall, not on this receptor specifically: How much clinical and demographic metadata was included differed by source and by participant, and the metadata was provided uncurated.

Samples from volunteer blood donors who had recovered from COVID-19 were contributed by a second Seattle source. Each collaborating institution followed its own protocols to collect whole blood in K2EDTA tubes. Collaborator samples were shipped for TCRbeta analysis as frozen whole blood, isolated PBMCs, or DNA extracted from either sample type. Reading the germline V gene gives CDR1 SGHAT and CDR2 FQNNGV. V is trimmed back by 5 bases and J by 10 bases, and the junction contains 20 bases that no gene match accounts for. From the cysteine through the phenylalanine, the CDR3 covers 17 amino acids. The retained sequence is limited to the CDR3, 51 bases, with the frame set at the first base. Of note for this clone: This receptor's antigen is unknown. There are no base qualities to consult, and no much larger clone falls within one base.

The immunoSEQ Assay, a bias-controlled multiplex PCR, was used to amplify TCRbeta CDR3 regions from genomic DNA. The paper's processing steps were these. Nucleated cell counts per sample were estimated from amplification of reference gene primers within the assay. To quantify the absolute abundance of each unique TCRbeta CDR3 rearrangement, sequence reads were collapsed and filtered. Productive Simpson clonality was computed per sample as the square root of Simpson's diversity index over productive rearrangements. TCRdb's version of the immuneACCESS table is confined to in-frame rearrangements and falls short of the full clone set. An unresolved V gene accounts for under half of the shortfall where checked; the remainder is of unknown origin. Clone size and V and J calls were adopted from that table, with D and trimming inferred from the DNA. Here the sample has about 170,000 clones; roughly 86% occur a single time. Together, the top ten hold 7.5% to 8% of the sample.

This clonotype originated in a man in his forties or fifties who had recovered from COVID-19. Here the chain combines TRBV11-2 and TRBJ2-1, with 7 central nucleotides matching TRBD2. Input material: peripheral blood. CDR3 reads: CASSPKWGKEGGHEQFF. The base sequence is TGTGCCAGCAGCCCCAAGTGGGGGAAGGAGGGAGGGCACGAGCAGTTCTTC.